Listed here is a single T cell receptor beta chain. Its antigen is still unknown. This CDR3 contains 16 residues. Germline assignment: CDR1 SGHNT and CDR2 YENEEA. Between the trimmed V and J ends, which lost 5 bases and 0 bases, there was a span of 16 bases. This record comes from a study of T cell repertoires in ileal Crohn's disease. Background on the study: At surgery, about 38% of patients smoked, with median disease duration about eight years. Points from the study as a whole: All patients with clonality above 26.8% had endoscopic recurrence.

Generated by immunoSEQ multiplex PCR, the TCRdb table keeps only in-frame clones and is missing some. The sample includes 2,000 to 3,000 clones, more than 75% of them seen just once. Included were adult ileal or ileocolonic Crohn's patients indicated for ileocolonic resection. The chain has TRBV11-3 and TRBJ1-1; D perhaps matches TRBD1 (5 bases). This TCR derives from an adult with Crohn's disease. Sequencing input: ileal tissue. CDR3 residues: CASSPGGGRLNTEAFF. In nucleotides, the CDR3 is TGTGCCAGCAGCCCGGGGGGGGGACGCTTGAACACTGAAGCTTTCTTT.